Shown below are 27 T cell receptor beta chains from a single sample sequenced in a study of blood T cell repertoires in COVID-19. TCRdb keeps only in-frame clones here, not all; method: immunoSEQ multiplex PCR. The sample holds approximately 300,000 clones, 85% to 90% seen once. Sequenced: peripheral blood. These TCRs come from a man aged 30 to 39 with acute or convalescent COVID-19.

The genes are TRBV3-1 (or the pseudogene TRBV3-2) and TRBJ2-7; D gene ambiguous. Germline V CDR1 and CDR2: LGHDT, YNNKEL (reference sequence). The CDR3 sequence is 15 residues long. Trimming removed 1 base from V and 3 bases from J, with 13 bases in between. CDR3 in DNA: TGTGCCAGCAGCCAAGCTCTGCGAGGATTCTACGAGCAGTACTTC. It translates to CASSQALRGFYEQYF.

This clone was observed a handful of times. The gene calls are TRBV6-5 and TRBJ1-4; D possibly corresponds to TRBD1 (5 bases). From germline, CDR1 is MNHEY and CDR2 SVGAGI. The CDR3 spans 16 residues. Trimming cost V 2 bases and J 2 bases, with 12 bases left between them. The CDR3 nucleotides read TGTGCCAGCAGTTACGGCCGCGGGGCTACTAATGAAAAACTGTTTTTT. Its protein is CASSYGRGATNEKLFF.

The sample holds a few counts of this clone. CDR3 nucleotides: TGTGCCAGCAGCTTGAGTCAGGGTGCCGAGCAGTACTTC. Protein sequence: CASSLSQGAEQYF. This rearrangement joins TRBV7-3 to TRBJ2-7, with a possible D match to TRBD1 (5 bases). Per the germline V gene, CDR1 is SGHTA and CDR2 is FQGTGA. The CDR3 loop spans 13 amino acids. The germline V and J ends were trimmed by 3 bases and 6 bases, with 12 bases remaining between them.

V usage is TRBV6-5 and J usage is TRBJ1-2, with 8 bases aligning to TRBD1. The CDR3 length is 14 residues. The trim removed 6 bases at V and 6 bases at J, leaving 9 bases unmatched. Germline assignment: CDR1 MNHEY and CDR2 SVGAGI. In nucleotides, the CDR3 is TGTGCCAGCAGGCGGACAGGGAAGATCAATGGCTACACCTTC. This sequence encodes CASRRTGKINGYTF.

V gene TRBV28 combines with J gene TRBJ1-6; the D gene is possibly TRBD1 (6 bases). CDR1 is MDHEN and CDR2 is SYDVKM in the germline V gene. CDR3 size: 16 residues. V was shortened by 6 bases and J by 8 bases, with 20 bases between the two germline ends. DNA of the CDR3: TGTGCCAGCAGCCCAGTCTCAGGGGTACGGGATTCACCCCTCCACTTT. It encodes CASSPVSGVRDSPLHF. Full variable domain (outside the CDR3, taken from reference TRBV28 and TRBJ1-6): DVKVTQSSRYLVKRTGEKVFLECVQDMDHENMFWYRQDPGLGLRLIYFSYDVKMKEKGDIPEGYSVSREKKERFSLILESASTNQTSMYLCASSPVSGVRDSPLHFGNGTRLTVT.

About this clone itself: Different DNA sequences within this sample yield the same CDR3. The gene calls are TRBV18 and TRBJ2-1; D uncertain. Germline CDR1 and CDR2: KGHSH and LQKENI. V was trimmed by 3 bases and J by 6 bases, leaving 6 bases between them. The CDR3 sequence is 12 residues long. The CDR3 sequence: CASSPRSNEQFF. CDR3 nucleotides: TGTGCCAGCTCACCCAGATCCAATGAGCAGTTCTTC. Based on the CDR3 plus reference TRBV18 and TRBJ2-1, the full variable domain is NAGVMQNPRHLVRRRGQEARLRCSPMKGHSHVYWYRQLPEEGLKFMVYLQKENIIDESGMPKERFSAEFPKEGPSILRIQQVVRGDSAAYFCASSPRSNEQFFGPGTRLTVL.

V gene TRBV19 combines with J gene TRBJ1-1; D remains unclear. The CDR3 totals 13 residues. Germline V CDR1 and CDR2: LNHDA, SQIVND (reference sequence). V dropped 3 bases and J dropped 5 bases, with 10 bases sitting between them. This CDR3 reads CASSIGEWTEAFF. The CDR3 nucleotides are TGTGCCAGTAGTATCGGGGAGTGGACTGAAGCTTTCTTT.

The rearrangement joins TRBV15 to TRBJ2-1, with D possibly TRBD2 on 6 matching bases. The V gene lost 7 bases and the J gene lost 0 bases, with 19 bases spanning the gap. The CDR3 runs to 17 residues. CDR1 LNHNV and CDR2 YYDKDF come from the germline V gene (reference sequence). CDR3 nucleotides: TGTGCCACCACAGGTAATTCGGGGGTAGGCTCCTACAATGAGCAGTTCTTC. The encoded protein is CATTGNSGVGSYNEQFF. The full variable domain, with the rest looked up from reference TRBV15 and TRBJ2-1, is DAMVIQNPRYQVTQFGKPVTLSCSQTLNHNVMYWYQQKSSQAPKLLFHYYDKDFNNEADTPDNFQSRRPNTSFCFLDIRSPGLGDTAMYLCATTGNSGVGSYNEQFFGPGTRLTVL.

V is TRBV24-1 and J is TRBJ1-1, with a tentative D call TRBD1 (6 bases). Trimming shortened V by 0 bases and J by 1 base, and 14 bases separated the two germline ends. Germline CDR1 reads KGHDR; CDR2 reads SFDVKD. CDR3 length: 17 amino acids. In nucleotides, the CDR3 is TGTGCCACCAGTGATTTGCCTTTTTCGACAGGGAACACTGAAGCTTTCTTT. Translated: CATSDLPFSTGNTEAFF.

The chain recombines TRBV6-5 with TRBJ2-5; D might be TRBD1 (6 bases). The CDR3 covers 14 residues. Germline assignment: CDR1 MNHEY and CDR2 SVGAGI. V was shortened by 5 bases and J by 1 base, with 11 bases between the two germline ends. The CDR3 DNA follows: TGTGCCAGCAGTAAAAAGGACAGCCAAGAGACCCAGTACTTC. It translates to CASSKKDSQETQYF.

This chain connects TRBV4-2 to TRBJ2-5, with TRBD2 matching over 8 bases. The junction had 8 bases not matched to a gene; V was cut back by 1 base and J by 4 bases. Germline V gene data show CDR1 as LGHNA and CDR2 as YNFKEQ. CDR3 length equals 16 residues. CDR3 amino acids: CASSQGDGRARETQYF. CDR3 bases: TGTGCCAGCAGCCAAGGAGACGGGAGGGCCAGAGAGACCCAGTACTTC.

The chain combines TRBV18 with TRBJ1-3, with D possibly being TRBD1 (6 bases). This CDR3 comprises 15 residues. The V end was cut by 3 bases, the J end by 3 bases, with 12 bases between. Germline CDR1 is KGHSH and CDR2 is LQKENI. DNA of the CDR3: TGTGCCAGCTCACCCACACAGGGAAGTGGAAACACCATATATTTT. Translating it yields CASSPTQGSGNTIYF.

This clone was observed a single time. The rearrangement links TRBV4-1 to TRBJ1-5, with 9 bases fitting TRBD1. V shed 3 bases and J 4 bases; nucleotides not matched to a gene: 7. The CDR3 runs 16 residues. Germline loops: CDR1 MGHRA, CDR2 YSYEKL. DNA of the CDR3: TGCGCCAGCAGCCAGTCCGGGACAGGGAGAAATCAGCCCCAGCATTTT. Translated, it gives CASSQSGTGRNQPQHF.

J is TRBJ1-5 and V is TRBV7-8, with 8 bases fitting TRBD1. The CDR3 sequence is 16 residues long. The germline V gene has CDR1 SGHVS and CDR2 FQNEAQ. V lost 5 bases to trimming and J lost 9 bases; unmatched junction nucleotides: 15. The CDR3 loop reads CASSPGQVTPPRPQHF. CDR3 sequence (DNA): TGTGCCAGCAGCCCGGGACAGGTCACCCCGCCGAGGCCCCAGCATTTT.

The chain uses TRBV4-2 and TRBJ2-7; a possible D gene is TRBD1 (6 bases). This CDR3 has 13 amino acids. The V gene lost 4 bases and the J gene lost 2 bases, with 9 bases spanning the gap. Germline loops: CDR1 LGHNA, CDR2 YNFKEQ. The CDR3 reads CASSRGQTYEQYF. CDR3 DNA sequence: TGTGCCAGCAGCCGAGGACAGACCTACGAGCAGTACTTC.

The gene calls are TRBV9 and TRBJ2-1; 12 bases map to TRBD2. Germline V CDR1 and CDR2: SGDLS, YYNGEE. CDR3 size: 16 residues. The J segment lost 7 bases and the V segment lost 3 bases, leaving 8 bases of the junction unmatched. CDR3 in DNA: TGTGCCAGCAGCGCCCCTCTAGCGGGAGGGTTAAATGAGCAGTTCTTC. Amino acids: CASSAPLAGGLNEQFF.

The chain combines TRBV20-1 with TRBJ1-1, with D perhaps TRBD1 (6 bases). Germline V lookup: CDR1 DFQATT, CDR2 SNEGSKA (reference sequence). Trimming pared 3 bases from V and 1 base from J, leaving 15 bases between. The CDR3 loop spans 15 amino acids. The CDR3 DNA reads TGCAGTGCTAGTAGCTTACAGGGACCGAACACTGAAGCTTTCTTT. It specifies CSASSLQGPNTEAFF.

The V gene is TRBV28, the J gene TRBJ2-3; 8 bases agree with TRBD1. Germline V CDR1 and CDR2: MDHEN, SYDVKM. The CDR3 covers 15 residues. Losses at the gene ends were 8 bases for V and 4 bases for J; bases not matched to a gene: 11. CDR3 in amino acids: CASRNSFRGPDTQYF. The CDR3 nucleotides are TGTGCCAGCCGGAACTCATTCAGGGGGCCAGATACGCAGTATTTT.

This clone appeared a single time. This chain links TRBV3-1 (or the pseudogene TRBV3-2) with TRBJ1-2; D uncertain. Trimming pared 0 bases from V and 7 bases from J, leaving 12 bases between. Germline assignment: CDR1 LGHDT and CDR2 YNNKEL (reference sequence). The CDR3 runs 14 residues. CDR3 residues: CASSQEAQAGGYTF. Here the CDR3 DNA reads TGTGCCAGCAGCCAAGAGGCGCAGGCGGGTGGCTACACCTTC.

This chain joins TRBV6-5 and TRBJ1-4, with TRBD1 as a possible D gene (6 bases). The CDR3 is 14 residues long. V was clipped by 6 bases and J by 7 bases, with 15 bases between them. Germline V gives CDR1 MNHEY, CDR2 SVGAGI. DNA of the CDR3: TGTGCCAGCAGCAACAGGGCCTTATTTGAAAAACTGTTTTTT. It yields the protein CASSNRALFEKLFF.

The chain uses TRBV6-1 and TRBJ1-2; 7 nucleotides align to TRBD1. The germline V gene encodes CDR1 MNHNS and CDR2 SASEGT. The CDR3 is made up of 16 amino acids. J gave up 5 bases and V 2 bases, and 11 bases lay outside the gene matches. The CDR3 nucleotides read TGTGCCAGCAGTGAACGGGTTGGAGGGGGCATGTATGGCTACACCTTC. Translated: CASSERVGGGMYGYTF.

The rearrangement uses TRBV10-2 and TRBJ1-6; 10 nucleotides line up with TRBD1. CDR1 is WSHSY, CDR2 SAAADI, per germline. V gave up 3 bases and J gave up 8 bases; unmatched junction bases: 7. There are 16 residues in the CDR3. The CDR3 is CASSEGTGVSYSPLHF. The CDR3 region has the DNA TGCGCCAGCAGTGAAGGGACAGGGGTGAGTTATTCACCCCTCCACTTT.

The rearrangement uses TRBV15 and TRBJ2-1; TRBD2 matches at 9 bases. The germline V gene has CDR1 LNHNV and CDR2 YYDKDF (reference sequence). The CDR3 totals 14 residues. J was trimmed by 2 bases and V by 10 bases; bases with no gene match: 6. The CDR3 region is CASQTSGAYNEQFF. The CDR3 DNA is TGTGCCAGCCAGACTAGCGGAGCCTACAATGAGCAGTTCTTC.

This sequence joins TRBV28 and TRBJ2-3; 9 bases match TRBD1. The CDR3 runs 17 residues. Germline trimming cut 10 bases from V and 0 bases from J; bases unmatched to any gene: 14. The V gene's germline CDR1 is MDHEN and CDR2 SYDVKM. The CDR3 nucleotides read TGTGCCACCACGAACAGGGGGCCGAAGACTAGCACAGATACGCAGTATTTT. Its protein product is CATTNRGPKTSTDTQYF. Using reference TRBV28 and TRBJ2-3 for the parts outside the CDR3, the full variable domain is DVKVTQSSRYLVKRTGEKVFLECVQDMDHENMFWYRQDPGLGLRLIYFSYDVKMKEKGDIPEGYSVSREKKERFSLILESASTNQTSMYLCATTNRGPKTSTDTQYFGPGTRLTVL.

The genes are TRBV12-5 and TRBJ2-1; TRBD2 matches at 8 bases. The CDR3 contains 17 residues. V lost 0 bases and J lost 5; bases outside the gene matches: 9. Germline lookup yields CDR1 LGHNT and CDR2 FRNRAP. CDR3 sequence reads: CASGLVPGVAGHNEQFF. CDR3 DNA: TGTGCTAGTGGTTTGGTACCCGGGGTAGCGGGGCACAATGAGCAGTTCTTC.

The chain joins TRBV4-2 to TRBJ1-4, with D tentatively TRBD1 (6 bases). V gave up 3 bases and J gave up 4 bases, with 15 bases separating them. The CDR3 is 16 amino acids. CDR1 LGHNA and CDR2 YNFKEQ come from the germline V gene. Here the CDR3 DNA reads TGTGCCAGCAGCCAGGCCTCAGGGGCCCTTAATGAAAAACTGTTTTTT. Its translation is CASSQASGALNEKLFF.

The rearrangement uses TRBV24-1 and TRBJ2-1, with 10 bases lining up with TRBD2. The germline V gene encodes CDR1 KGHDR and CDR2 SFDVKD. The V gene end was trimmed by 3 bases and the J gene end by 4 bases; junction bases not matched to a gene: 5. The CDR3 sequence is 16 residues long. The CDR3 DNA reads as TGTGCCACCAGTGATCCTAGCGGGAGAACTTACAATGAGCAGTTCTTC. Translation: CATSDPSGRTYNEQFF.